One and the same sample provided the 13 T cell receptor beta chains below, sequenced in a study of blood T cell repertoires in COVID-19. Profiling relied on immunoSEQ multiplex PCR, and the TCRdb table lists in-frame clones only, not all of them. Of approximately 210,000 clones in the sample, about 80% were seen once. Sequenced: PBMCs or T cells enriched from blood (not recorded which). These receptors originate from a man aged 35-49 years who had recovered from COVID-19.

The chain uses TRBV5-6 and TRBJ1-2, with D possibly being TRBD1 (6 bases). The germline gives CDR1 SGHDT, CDR2 YYEEEE. This CDR3 spans 13 amino acids. With 4 bases removed from V and 2 bases from J, the gap between germline ends came to 9 bases. The chain's CDR3 is CASSPGHNYGYTF. The CDR3 DNA sequence: TGTGCCAGCAGCCCGGGACACAACTATGGCTACACCTTC.

This clone was seen a single time. The chain uses TRBV10-3 and TRBJ1-5, with D perhaps TRBD1 (5 bases). The CDR3 totals 13 residues. Germline CDR1 is ENHRY and CDR2 is SYGVKD. V was cut by 6 bases and J by 9 bases, with 15 bases left in between. The CDR3, as DNA: TGTGCCATCAGAGCCCGGGGGGAGGGGCCCCAGCATTTT. Translated, it gives CAIRARGEGPQHF.

The chain combines TRBV4-1 with TRBJ2-3; D remains ambiguous. Trimming removed 2 bases from V and 2 bases from J, with 11 bases in between. The CDR3 is 15 amino acids. From germline, CDR1 is MGHRA and CDR2 YSYEKL. The CDR3 DNA is TGCGCCAGCAGCCAAACGGGTGGTCCCACAGATACGCAGTATTTT. It encodes CASSQTGGPTDTQYF.

The rearrangement joins TRBV4-1 to TRBJ2-3; D uncertain. The CDR3 has 12 residues. Trimming removed 3 bases at V and 7 bases at J, with 8 bases between. Germline assignment: CDR1 MGHRA and CDR2 YSYEKL. CDR3 amino acids: CASSHAVYTQYF. The CDR3, as DNA: TGCGCCAGCAGCCACGCGGTGTATACGCAGTATTTT.

V gene TRBV28 combines with J gene TRBJ1-6, with 9 positions matching TRBD1. CDR1 MDHEN and CDR2 SYDVKM come from the germline V gene. CDR3 size: 17 residues. The J segment lost 10 bases and the V segment lost 5 bases, leaving 15 bases of the junction unmatched. CDR3 sequence (DNA): TGTGCCAGCAGTGTTTGGGGGAGAGGGACAGGGAGGTCACCCCTCCACTTT. Amino acids: CASSVWGRGTGRSPLHF.

The chain links TRBV5-1 to TRBJ2-3; the match to TRBD2 covers 12 bases. The CDR3 length is 16 residues. Germline loops: CDR1 SGHRS, CDR2 YFSETQ. J was trimmed by 6 bases and V by 0 bases; bases with no gene match: 5. CDR3 DNA sequence: TGCGCCAGCAGCTTGGGTATAACTAGCGGGAGGGATACGCAGTATTTT. It specifies CASSLGITSGRDTQYF.

The chain links TRBV6-2 or TRBV6-3 to TRBJ2-2; tentatively, D is TRBD1 (6 bases). Between the trimmed V and J ends, which lost 4 bases and 7 bases, there was a span of 13 bases. Germline loops: CDR1 MNHEY, CDR2 SVGEGT. The CDR3 contains 14 residues. CDR3 loop: CASSSTGSHGELFF. The CDR3 DNA follows: TGTGCCAGCAGTTCCACAGGGTCGCACGGGGAGCTGTTTTTT.

The CDR3 DNA reads TGTGCCAGTAGAGGACAGGGGGGTGGCTACACCTTC. It translates to CASRGQGGGYTF. The V and J genes are TRBV12-3 or TRBV12-4 and TRBJ1-2, with 10 bases aligning to TRBD1. This CDR3 region has 12 residues. J was trimmed by 7 bases and V by 9 bases; bases with no gene match: 5.

V is TRBV27 and J is TRBJ2-1; possible D gene TRBD2, 5 bases. Germline CDR1 is MNHEY and CDR2 is SMNVEV (reference sequence). The length of the CDR3 is 12 residues. V was shortened by 5 bases and J by 5 bases, with 7 bases between the two germline ends. CDR3 nucleotides: TGTGCCAGCAGTCACGGGAACAATGAGCAGTTCTTC. Encoded protein: CASSHGNNEQFF.

The chain employs TRBV5-1 and TRBJ1-1; no definite D call. CDR3 length: 14 amino acids. V lost 0 bases and J 1 base, leaving 7 bases between the germline ends. The germline V gene encodes CDR1 SGHRS and CDR2 YFSETQ. CDR3: CASSLEPRNTEAFF. CDR3 nucleotide sequence: TGCGCCAGCAGCTTGGAGCCCCGGAACACTGAAGCTTTCTTT.

The rearrangement joins TRBV7-3 to TRBJ1-1; D possibly corresponds to TRBD1 (5 bases). Germline-derived CDR1 and CDR2 are SGHTA and FQGTGA. The V end was cut by 5 bases, the J end by 4 bases, with 20 bases between. CDR3 length: 16 residues. The CDR3 nucleotides are TGTGCCAGCAGCCCAACAGCAACAGGTTTGGGCACTGAAGCTTTCTTT. It specifies CASSPTATGLGTEAFF.

The chain is built from TRBV4-2 and TRBJ1-5; 9 bases fit TRBD1. Germline CDR1 is LGHNA and CDR2 is YNFKEQ. After removal of 4 bases from V and 4 bases from J, the junction contained 5 bases not matched to a gene. The CDR3 covers 15 residues. Here the CDR3 reads CASSLGQGNNQPQHF. In DNA, the CDR3 is TGTGCCAGCAGCCTCGGACAGGGGAATAATCAGCCCCAGCATTTT.

V gene TRBV5-1 combines with J gene TRBJ1-4; 9 positions match TRBD1. Germline trimming cut 4 bases from V and 0 bases from J; bases unmatched to any gene: 4. The CDR3 totals 16 residues. Per germline, CDR1 SGHRS and CDR2 YFSETQ. The CDR3 sequence is CASSKGQGTTNEKLFF. As DNA, the CDR3 is TGCGCCAGCAGCAAAGGACAGGGGACAACTAATGAAAAACTGTTTTTT.